The 20 T cell receptor beta chains given below trace back to one sample, sequenced in a study of shared clonotypes between healthy human individuals. This table comes from immunoSEQ multiplex PCR, and its TCRdb copy is limited to in-frame clones, with some not included. The table lists 70,000 to 95,000 clones, 60% to 65% of them singletons. Sample: memory CD8+ T cells sorted from blood. Subset described: CD45RO+ cells pooled with CCR7-negative TemRA cells. Receptors were obtained from a man aged 25-45 years in good health.

The chain recombines TRBV25-1 with TRBJ2-7; TRBD1 matches 7 bases. This CDR3 spans 13 amino acids. V lost 10 bases to trimming and J lost 2 bases; unmatched junction nucleotides: 8. Germline V CDR1 and CDR2: MGHDK, SYGVNS. CDR3 loop: CATGGQEAYEQYF. The CDR3 DNA reads TGTGCCACCGGCGGACAGGAGGCCTACGAGCAGTACTTC.

This rearrangement joins TRBV11-1 to TRBJ1-5, with D maybe TRBD1 (5 bases). There are 14 residues in the CDR3. Germline V CDR1 and CDR2: SGHAT, FQDESV (reference sequence). V shed 5 bases and J shed 7 bases, with 15 bases lying between them. CDR3: CASSHGGFGQPQHF. The CDR3 region has the DNA TGTGCCAGCAGCCACGGGGGGTTTGGACAGCCCCAGCATTTT.

This clone is medium-sized by share. V usage is TRBV27 and J usage is TRBJ1-5, with 7 bases lining up with TRBD1. V was pared by 6 bases and J by 7 bases, with 12 bases of the junction left unmatched. CDR1 and CDR2 (germline): MNHEY, SMNVEV (reference sequence). This CDR3 has 15 residues. DNA for the CDR3: TGTGCCAGCAGAAAAAGGGGGCGCGGGGAGCAGCCCCAGCATTTT. Translation: CASRKRGRGEQPQHF.

This clone was found many times. The rearrangement links TRBV6-6 to TRBJ2-7; D ambiguous. V was shortened by 6 bases and J by 5 bases, with 17 bases between the two germline ends. The CDR3 runs 14 residues. The germline CDR1 and CDR2 sequences are MNHNY and SVGAGI (reference sequence). CDR3 bases: TGTGCCAGCAGCCCCCTCGGACGGAACAACGAGCAGTACTTC. Translating it yields CASSPLGRNNEQYF.

This chain connects TRBV30 to TRBJ2-7; 8 nucleotides line up with TRBD2. V lost 8 bases and J lost 2; bases outside the gene matches: 8. Germline V lookup: CDR1 GTSNPN, CDR2 SVGIG (reference sequence). This CDR3 is 13 amino acids long. CDR3 in DNA: TGTGCCGGAGACGGGGGGGGCGCCTACGAGCAGTACTTC. Translating it yields CAGDGGGAYEQYF.

The gene calls are TRBV25-1 and TRBJ2-1, with D tentatively TRBD2 (6 bases). Trimming left V 6 bases short and J 1 base short, with 7 bases between. Per germline, CDR1 MGHDK and CDR2 SYGVNS. This CDR3 region has 13 residues. The CDR3 loop reads CASSGGSYNEQFF. The CDR3 DNA reads TGTGCCAGCAGCGGGGGATCCTACAATGAGCAGTTCTTC. Based on the CDR3 plus reference TRBV25-1 and TRBJ2-1, the full variable domain is EADIYQTPRYLVIGTGKKITLECSQTMGHDKMYWYQQDPGMELHLIHYSYGVNSTEKGDLSSESTVSRIRTEHFPLTLESARPSHTSQYLCASSGGSYNEQFFGPGTRLTVL.

This clone was counted ten times or more. The chain links TRBV6-5 to TRBJ2-2; D uncertain. Germline V CDR1 and CDR2: MNHEY, SVGAGI. The CDR3 length is 16 residues. Trimming stripped 0 bases from V and 0 bases from J, with 8 bases between. For the CDR3, the DNA is TGTGCCAGCAGTTACTCGATTACAGCGAACACCGGGGAGCTGTTTTTT. Translated: CASSYSITANTGELFF.

The chain recombines TRBV29-1 with TRBJ1-4, with TRBD1 identical over 7 bases. The CDR3 has 14 residues. J was trimmed by 0 bases and V by 4 bases; bases with no gene match: 2. Germline V CDR1 and CDR2: SQVTM, ANQGSEA. CDR3 nucleotides: TGCAGCGTTGGGGACAGTTCAACTAATGAAAAACTGTTTTTT. This encodes CSVGDSSTNEKLFF. Looking up the rest from reference TRBV29-1 and TRBJ1-4 gives the full variable domain: SAVISQKPSRDICQRGTSLTIQCQVDSQVTMMFWYRQQPGQSLTLIATANQGSEATYESGFVIDKFPISRPNLTFSTLTVSNMSPEDSSIYLCSVGDSSTNEKLFFGSGTQLSVL.

The V call is TRBV5-4, the J call TRBJ2-7; 7 positions agree with TRBD1. Germline CDR1 and CDR2: SGHNT and YYREEE (reference sequence). Losses at the gene ends were 1 base for V and 2 bases for J; bases not matched to a gene: 3. The CDR3 sequence is 14 residues long. The CDR3 DNA sequence: TGTGCCAGCAGCTTGAGGGACAGCGCCTACGAGCAGTACTTC. Amino acid sequence: CASSLRDSAYEQYF.

Comment on this clone: A read error is possible here, since a much larger clone lies one base away. At the DNA level, this CDR3 is encoded by other sequences in the same sample as well. This chain joins TRBV6-5 and TRBJ2-7; 11 positions match TRBD1. The length of the CDR3 is 14 residues. Unmatched junction bases numbered 3, after V lost 5 bases and J lost 3 bases. Germline V gives CDR1 MNHEY, CDR2 SVGAGI. Written as DNA, the CDR3 is TGTGCCAGCAGTGCTGGGACAGGGGGCTACGAGCAGTACTTC. This codes for CASSAGTGGYEQYF.

This chain joins TRBV19 and TRBJ2-2; TRBD1 might be the D (5 bases). The CDR3 totals 16 residues. V shed 4 bases and J shed 6 bases, with 18 bases lying between them. Germline V gene sequence: CDR1 LNHDA, CDR2 SQIVND (reference sequence). CDR3 DNA: TGTGCCAGTAGTAAAGGGGAAGCCTGGTACGCCGGGGAGCTGTTTTTT. Encoded protein: CASSKGEAWYAGELFF.

The rearrangement uses TRBV5-1 and TRBJ2-3, with D possibly TRBD2 on 6 matching bases. In germline, CDR1 is SGHRS, CDR2 YFSETQ. This CDR3 is built from 16 residues. V lost 5 bases and J 4 bases, leaving 20 bases between the germline ends. The chain's CDR3 is CASRKGDFFVSDTQYF. The CDR3 nucleotides read TGCGCCAGCAGAAAAGGGGACTTCTTCGTTTCAGATACGCAGTATTTT.

This clone showed up just once. The CDR3 here is CASSLDNTQETQYF. The CDR3 DNA reads TGCGCCAGCAGCTTGGACAACACCCAAGAGACCCAGTACTTC. The chain recombines TRBV5-1 with TRBJ2-5; D unclear. This CDR3 spans 14 amino acids. Looked up from germline, CDR1 is SGHRS and CDR2 is YFSETQ. Trimming pared 0 bases from V and 1 base from J, leaving 7 bases between.

This clone was seen just once. V usage is TRBV5-6 and J usage is TRBJ2-1; TRBD2 is a possible D gene (6 bases). The CDR3 extends over 13 amino acids. Germline loops: CDR1 SGHDT, CDR2 YYEEEE. The V end was cut by 4 bases, the J end by 7 bases, with 12 bases between. CDR3 loop: CASSGDLGNEQFF. The CDR3 nucleotides are TGTGCCAGCAGCGGGGACTTAGGGAATGAGCAGTTCTTC. Filled out from reference TRBV5-6 and TRBJ2-1, the complete variable domain reads DAGVTQSPTHLIKTRGQQVTLRCSPKSGHDTVSWYQQALGQGPQFIFQYYEEEERQRGNFPDRFSGHQFPNYSSELNVNALLLGDSALYLCASSGDLGNEQFFGPGTRLTVL.

This clone was detected many times. As DNA, the CDR3 is TGCGCCAGCAGCCAAGATCGAGGGGACGGAGGGGACCGATCCTACAATGAGCAGTTCTTC. Amino acids: CASSQDRGDGGDRSYNEQFF. The chain joins TRBV4-1 to TRBJ2-1; D is possibly TRBD2 (6 bases). The germline V gene encodes CDR1 MGHRA and CDR2 YSYEKL. Trimming took 0 bases from V and 1 from J, leaving 22 bases between them. This CDR3 has 20 amino acids.

CDR3 protein: CASSSPTSGRAAAKNIQYF. In DNA form, the CDR3 reads TGTGCCAGCAGCTCGCCGACTAGCGGGAGGGCCGCGGCCAAAAACATTCAGTACTTC. This chain connects TRBV11-2 to TRBJ2-4; 14 bases fit TRBD2. This CDR3 region has 19 residues. Germline values: CDR1 SGHAT, CDR2 FQNNGV. J lost 1 base, V lost 4 bases, and 9 bases had no gene match. Full variable domain (missing parts from reference TRBV11-2 and TRBJ2-4): EAGVAQSPRYKIIEKRQSVAFWCNPISGHATLYWYQQILGQGPKLLIQFQNNGVVDDSQLPKDRFSAERLKGVDSTLKIQPAKLEDSAVYLCASSSPTSGRAAAKNIQYFGAGTRLSVL.

The rearrangement links TRBV19 to TRBJ2-7; tentative D call: TRBD2 (6 bases). Germline CDR1 is LNHDA and CDR2 is SQIVND (reference sequence). The CDR3 contains 15 residues. The V and J ends lost 2 bases and 2 bases respectively, with 13 bases between them. DNA of the CDR3: TGTGCCAGTAGTATAAGGAGGGGCCAACCCTACGAGCAGTACTTC. This translates into CASSIRRGQPYEQYF. Using reference TRBV19 and TRBJ2-7 for the parts outside the CDR3, the full variable domain is DGGITQSPKYLFRKEGQNVTLSCEQNLNHDAMYWYRQDPGQGLRLIYYSQIVNDFQKGDIAEGYSVSREKKESFPLTVTSAQKNPTAFYLCASSIRRGQPYEQYFGPGTRLTVT.

In its sample, this clone was seen once. The chain links TRBV6-5 to TRBJ2-2; D unresolved. CDR3 size: 14 residues. Germline CDR1 and CDR2: MNHEY and SVGAGI. V was shortened by 0 bases and J by 5 bases, with 7 bases between the two germline ends. This chain's CDR3 is CASSYSGGTGELFF. The CDR3 DNA reads as TGTGCCAGCAGTTACTCGGGTGGTACCGGGGAGCTGTTTTTT.

This clone showed up many times. This chain uses TRBV4-3 with TRBJ1-2; D remains unclear. Deletions cut 0 bases from V and 3 bases from J, with 11 bases between. CDR3 length: 15 amino acids. CDR1 and CDR2 (germline): LGHNA, YSLEER. The CDR3, as DNA: TGCGCCAGCAGCCAAGATACCCCGGGGTACTATGGCTACACCTTC. Its translation is CASSQDTPGYYGYTF.

This clone was counted only a few times. The rearrangement links TRBV5-4 to TRBJ2-5; D not resolved. The CDR3 is made up of 13 amino acids. The V gene's germline CDR1 is SGHNT and CDR2 YYREEE (reference sequence). V lost 2 bases and J lost 7, with 12 bases in between. CDR3 sequence (DNA): TGTGCCAGCAGCTTCGGCAGCCCCGGGACCCAGTACTTC. It is translated as CASSFGSPGTQYF.